These T cell receptor beta chains were read from a single sample in a study of radiotherapy plus CTLA-4 blockade in lung cancer. Using immunoSEQ multiplex PCR, the repertoire was profiled, and TCRdb retains in-frame clones only, with some absent. The sample consists of more than 30,000 clones, approximately 66% of them appearing once. Sequenced material: peripheral blood, taken from a patient treated with radiotherapy plus ipilimumab. These receptor sequences come from a human donor with non-small cell lung cancer who had stable disease on radiotherapy plus ipilimumab. Each CDR3 is given with its conserved first and last residue. D genes are given only for firm matches. Size is omitted from some rows. Given values are once, few, many or a class for expanded clones.

TRBJ1-3,TRBD1,TRBV5-4,-,TGTGCCAGCAGCTCACAGGGGGCCTCTGGAAACACCATATATTTT,CASSSQGASGNTIYF
TRBJ1-5,-,TRBV19,-,TGTGCCAGTAGTCATCCCCGGGGGAGCAATCAGCCCCAGCATTTT,CASSHPRGSNQPQHF
TRBJ2-4,-,TRBV7-9,-,TGTGCCAGCAGCTTAGCCGCAGCCAAAAACATTCAGTACTTC,CASSLAAAKNIQYF
TRBJ2-2,-,TRBV19,-,TGTGCCAGTAGAGAATATTGGCACACCGGGGAGCTGTTTTTT,CASREYWHTGELFF
TRBJ2-3,TRBD2,TRBV7-8,few,TGTGCCGTAACCGGGACTAGCGGGAGAGATACGCAGTATTTT,CAVTGTSGRDTQYF
TRBJ2-6,-,TRBV5-5,few,TGTGCCAGCAGCTTGGAAGCGGGTTCTGGGGCCAACGTCCTGACTTTC,CASSLEAGSGANVLTF
TRBJ1-2,TRBD1,TRBV12-5,once,TGTGCTAGTGGTTTGACAGGGGGCCTTAACTATGGCTACACCTTC,CASGLTGGLNYGYTF
TRBJ2-3,-,TRBV7-2,-,TGTGCCAGCAGCTTAGCGCGAGGGGATACGCAGTATTTT,CASSLARGDTQYF
TRBJ2-3,-,TRBV27,-,TGTGCCAGCAGGCAGGGGAGGCGCCCTGGGGATACGCAGTATTTT,CASRQGRRPGDTQYF
TRBJ2-1,TRBD2,TRBV19,-,TGTGCCAGTAGTACCCTCGCACTAGCGGGAGGGCCCGGGGAGCGGTTCTTC,CASSTLALAGGPGERFF
TRBJ2-2,-,TRBV27,-,TGTGCCAGCAGTCGTCGGGGGGCAGTCACCGGGGAGCTGTTTTTT,CASSRRGAVTGELFF
TRBJ2-5,TRBD2,TRBV30,-,TGTGCCTGGAGTGTCTGGACTAGCACGAAAGAGACCCAGTACTTC,CAWSVWTSTKETQYF
TRBJ1-5,TRBD1,TRBV5-4,-,TGCGCCAGCAGCCGGACAGGCGAACAGCCCCAGCATTTT,CASSRTGEQPQHF
TRBJ2-7,-,TRBV9,-,TGTGCCAGCAGCGTAGTGCCCTGGGACGAGCAGTACTTC,CASSVVPWDEQYF
TRBJ1-2,-,TRBV27,-,TGTGCCAGTTGGGATCTTATAGAACCTGATGGTGGCTACACCTTC,CASWDLIEPDGGYTF
TRBJ2-5,TRBD2,TRBV19,-,TGTGCCAGTACCGGGACTAGAGGAGAGACCCAGTACTTC,CASTGTRGETQYF
TRBJ2-7,-,TRBV29-1,few,TGCAGCGCTGAAAGGTCCGGGAGAAACGAGCAGTACTTC,CSAERSGRNEQYF
TRBJ2-4,TRBD1,TRBV4-2,few,TGTGCCAGCAGCCGCATTTACAGGGGATGGCCTCAAAAAAACATTCAGTACTTC,CASSRIYRGWPQKNIQYF
TRBJ2-7,TRBD1,TRBV4-2,-,TGTGCCAGCAGCCAAGAGAAGACAGGGGCCGGGGGCTACGAGCAGTACTTC,CASSQEKTGAGGYEQYF
TRBJ2-1,TRBD2,TRBV7-8,-,TGTGCCAGCAGCAAGACTAGCGGGACTAGGAATGAGCAGTTCTTC,CASSKTSGTRNEQFF
TRBJ2-1,-,TRBV2,-,TGTGCCAGCGGGACATCCTACAATGAGCAGTTCTTC,CASGTSYNEQFF
TRBJ2-1,-,TRBV2,-,TGTGCCAGCAGTCCCGTCAGGGGCTCCTACAATGAGCAGTTCTTC,CASSPVRGSYNEQFF
TRBJ2-5,-,TRBV4-1,-,TGCGCCAGCAGCCAAGGACTTTTCGAAGAGACCCAGTACTTC,CASSQGLFEETQYF
TRBJ2-5,TRBD1,TRBV11-2,-,TGTGCCAGCAGCCTAGCCGGGACAGGGGTCCAAGAGACCCAGTACTTC,CASSLAGTGVQETQYF
TRBJ1-3,TRBD1,TRBV19,-,TGTGCCAGTAGCCTGGGAGGGGGCGCCAATGGAAACACCATATATTTT,CASSLGGGANGNTIYF
TRBJ2-7,-,TRBV7-3,once,TGTGCCAGCAGCTTGGCGAATACCTACGAGCAGTACTTC,CASSLANTYEQYF
TRBJ2-3,-,TRBV9,-,TGTGCCAGCAGCGTAGCTTGGACAGAGACAGATACGCAGTATTTT,CASSVAWTETDTQYF
TRBJ1-2,TRBD1,TRBV18,-,TGTGCCAGCTCACCACTTACCTACCCAGACAGGGAAAACGGCTACACCTTC,CASSPLTYPDRENGYTF
TRBJ2-1,-,TRBV11-3,-,TGTGCCAGCAGCCTCCGCTCCTACAATGAGCAGTTCTTC,CASSLRSYNEQFF
TRBJ1-2,-,TRBV27,-,TGTGCCAGCAGCCTTTCAGGGGACGGCTACACCTTC,CASSLSGDGYTF
TRBJ2-3,TRBD2,TRBV18,-,TGTGCCAGCTCACCGACACACCAGGGACTAGCGGGAAACACAGATACGCAGTATTTT,CASSPTHQGLAGNTDTQYF
TRBJ2-5,-,TRBV12-1,-,TGTGCCAGCAGCTCCCGGGACTCCCAAGAGACCCAGTACTTC,CASSSRDSQETQYF
TRBJ2-7,-,TRBV20-1,-,TGCAGTGCTGAGAAGACCGAGCAGTACTTC,CSAEKTEQYF
TRBJ2-1,-,TRBV27,-,TGTGCCTCCCGGGGGCTAGATTACTACAATGAGCAGTTCTTC,CASRGLDYYNEQFF
TRBJ1-3,-,TRBV7-9,-,TGTGCCAGCGCCCGGGGGGGAAGTTCAAACACCATATATTTT,CASARGGSSNTIYF
TRBJ1-4,TRBD1,TRBV6-1,-,TGTGCCAGCAGTGATCGGGACAGGGGACCTGAAAAACTGTTTTTT,CASSDRDRGPEKLFF
TRBJ2-3,-,TRBV27,-,TGTGCCAGCAGCCGCCAGACTAGCACAGATACGCAGTATTTT,CASSRQTSTDTQYF
TRBJ2-7,TRBD2,TRBV7-9,-,TGTGCCAGCAGCGCCGCGGGGGTCGACTACGAGCAGTACTTC,CASSAAGVDYEQYF
TRBJ2-3,TRBD2,TRBV5-6,-,TGTGCCAGCAGCTTCTCAAGCGGGGCCGCTGATACGCAGTATTTT,CASSFSSGAADTQYF
TRBJ2-7,-,TRBV6-5,-,TGTGCCAGCCGACTCACAGGGAGCTACGAGCAGTACTTC,CASRLTGSYEQYF
TRBJ1-3,TRBD1,TRBV19,-,TGTGCCAGTAGTACTCGACAGGGCGCTGGAAACACCATATATTTT,CASSTRQGAGNTIYF
TRBJ1-1,TRBD1,TRBV27,-,TGTGCCAGCAGCCTAACAGGGGCGAACACTGAAGCTTTCTTT,CASSLTGANTEAFF
TRBJ2-3,-,TRBV27,-,TGTGCCAGCAGTTTATCAGACAGCACAGATACGCAGTATTTT,CASSLSDSTDTQYF
TRBJ2-3,-,TRBV5-6,-,TGTGCCAGCAGCCTCCAAGTAGCGGGCACAGATACGCAGTATTTT,CASSLQVAGTDTQYF
TRBJ2-1,TRBD2,TRBV7-2,-,TGTGCCAGCAGCTTAATGGCGGGAGCCGGGAATGAGCAGTTCTTC,CASSLMAGAGNEQFF